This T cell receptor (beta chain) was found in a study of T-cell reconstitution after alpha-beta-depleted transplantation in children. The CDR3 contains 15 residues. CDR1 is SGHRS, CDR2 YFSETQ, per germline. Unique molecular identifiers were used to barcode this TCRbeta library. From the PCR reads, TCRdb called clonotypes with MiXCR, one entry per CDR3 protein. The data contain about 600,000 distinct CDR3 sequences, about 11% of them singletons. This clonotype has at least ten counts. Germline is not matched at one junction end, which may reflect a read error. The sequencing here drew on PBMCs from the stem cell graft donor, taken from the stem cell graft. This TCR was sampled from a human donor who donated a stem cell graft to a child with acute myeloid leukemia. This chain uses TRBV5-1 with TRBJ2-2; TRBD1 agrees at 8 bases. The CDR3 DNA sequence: TGTGCCAGCAGCCTGGACAGGGCGAACACCGGGGAGCTGTTTTTT. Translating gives CASSLDRANTGELFF.